This entry is about one TCR beta chain. Its matching antigen is unknown. The data were taken from a study of post-analysis software for immune sequencing data. At the level of the study: Patients had relapsing-remitting, secondary progressive or progressive-relapsing multiple sclerosis; some lacked subtype.

cDNA libraries for TCR beta contained unique molecular identifiers. From roughly 1 to 10 million T cells, 550,000 or so cDNA molecules were obtained. TCRdb redid the calling of the PCR reads with MiXCR, one entry per CDR3 protein. Found here are over 300,000 distinct CDR3 sequences, 30% to 45% of them singletons; the top ten hold roughly 13%. Whole-study results and caveats: Significantly decreased normalized Chao1 diversity was recorded for multiple sclerosis patients relative to controls. Strong co-clustering by F measure was seen for same-batch samples. Five or six TRBV segments were significantly more frequent in patients than in controls. TRBV5-6, TRBV5-1 and TRBV20-1 were among these segments.

The CDR3 runs 17 residues. V dropped 4 bases and J dropped 4 bases, with 17 bases sitting between them. CDR1 is MDHEN and CDR2 is SYDVKM in the germline V gene. Source material: blood. The V call is TRBV28, the J call TRBJ2-6; D unclear. This receptor was obtained from a girl aged 5-17 years with multiple sclerosis. The CDR3 loop reads CASSSQWTISGANVLTF. CDR3 DNA sequence: TGTGCCAGCAGTTCTCAATGGACGATCTCCGGGGCCAACGTCCTGACTTTC.